These 13 T cell receptor beta chains originate from one sample sequenced in a study of cytomegalovirus exposure and HLA in healthy donors. Here immunoSEQ multiplex PCR was the method, and the copy in TCRdb shows in-frame clones only, minus some. Of about 89,000 clones in the sample, roughly 84% were seen once. Sequencing was carried out using PBMCs. The receptors here all came from a woman between 18 and 30 years old in good health and CMV-seropositive.

V usage is TRBV19 and J usage is TRBJ1-5; the D is unclear. V was shortened by 6 bases and J by 3 bases, with 9 bases between the two germline ends. This CDR3 region has 13 residues. Germline V gene lookup returns CDR1 LNHDA and CDR2 SQIVND (reference sequence). The CDR3 coding sequence is TGTGCCAGTAGAGCAGGACTCAATCAGCCCCAGCATTTT. Encoded protein: CASRAGLNQPQHF.

The genes are TRBV6-1 and TRBJ1-1; possibly TRBD1 for D (5 bases). Trimming cost V 1 base and J 0 bases, with 15 bases left between them. Germline lookup yields CDR1 MNHNS and CDR2 SASEGT. CDR3 size: 17 residues. The CDR3 DNA follows: TGTGCCAGCAGTGAAGAGGGGAAAACGGGTATGAACACTGAAGCTTTCTTT. This translates into CASSEEGKTGMNTEAFF.

The V and J genes are TRBV9 and TRBJ2-6, with D hard to call. The germline gives CDR1 SGDLS, CDR2 YYNGEE. The CDR3 contains 17 residues. V lost 2 bases and J lost 0, with 12 bases in between. The CDR3 DNA sequence: TGTGCCAGCAGCGTGGGCAGGTCCCCCTCTGGGGCCAACGTCCTGACTTTC. Protein: CASSVGRSPSGANVLTF.

J is TRBJ1-6 and V is TRBV30; maybe TRBD1 (5 bases). Trimming pared 4 bases from V and 5 bases from J, leaving 9 bases between. There are 13 residues in the CDR3. The germline gives CDR1 GTSNPN, CDR2 SVGIG (reference sequence). The CDR3 nucleotides read TGTGCCTGGACCATGGACAATAATTCACCCCTCCACTTT. This gives the protein CAWTMDNNSPLHF.

The chain is built from TRBV27 and TRBJ2-1; TRBD1 is a possible D gene (6 bases). In germline, CDR1 is MNHEY, CDR2 SMNVEV (reference sequence). V was clipped by 4 bases and J by 8 bases, with 9 bases between them. There are 12 residues in the CDR3. The CDR3 sequence: CASSSQGHEQFF. The DNA of the CDR3 is TGTGCCAGCAGTTCACAGGGCCATGAGCAGTTCTTC.

The table lists this clone with a count of one. The CDR3 nucleotides are TGTGCCAGCAGCTTCAAGTGGGGGCAGGATCAGCCCCAGCATTTT. Translated, it gives CASSFKWGQDQPQHF. V is TRBV7-2 and J is TRBJ1-5; tentatively, D is TRBD1 (6 bases). V lost 3 bases and J 5 bases, leaving 14 bases between the germline ends. The CDR3 extends over 15 amino acids. Germline CDR1 and CDR2: SGHTA and FQGNSA.

The CDR3 DNA sequence: TGTGCCAGCACCAATTTCACGCCGGGCGAGCAGTACTTC. This translates into CASTNFTPGEQYF. V and J are TRBV28 and TRBJ2-7; D is unresolved. The CDR3 is made up of 13 amino acids. V lost 7 bases, J lost 6 bases, and 16 bases lay in between. Germline-derived CDR1 and CDR2 are MDHEN and SYDVKM.

This chain uses TRBV19 with TRBJ1-2, with 10 positions matching TRBD1. Looked up from germline, CDR1 is LNHDA and CDR2 is SQIVND (reference sequence). The V segment lost 8 bases and the J segment 6 bases; nucleotides outside the gene matches: 9. CDR3 size: 14 residues. The DNA of the CDR3 is TGTGCCAGTCGGGACAGGGGTCGAGGGAATGGCTACACCTTC. Its protein product is CASRDRGRGNGYTF.

The chain joins TRBV14 to TRBJ2-1, with no clear D. Trimming removed 1 base from V and 4 bases from J, with 8 bases in between. Germline V gene lookup returns CDR1 SGHDN and CDR2 FVKESK. The CDR3 is 14 amino acids. The CDR3 protein is CASSQAGIYNEQFF. The CDR3 coding sequence is TGTGCCAGCAGCCAAGCGGGTATATACAATGAGCAGTTCTTC.

Only one count was recorded for this clone. This rearrangement joins TRBV6-1 to TRBJ1-4, with D tentatively TRBD1 (5 bases). This CDR3 has 13 residues. Germline-derived CDR1 and CDR2 are MNHNS and SASEGT. Trimming cost V 10 bases and J 8 bases, with 17 bases left between them. The CDR3, as DNA: TGTGCCATCAGGGAGGGATCGGAAGAAAAACTGTTTTTT. Translated: CAIREGSEEKLFF.

V usage is TRBV29-1 and J usage is TRBJ2-2, with TRBD1 matching 7 bases. Per germline, CDR1 SQVTM and CDR2 ANQGSEA. V trimming: 6 bases; J trimming: 3 bases; junction bases outside the gene matches: 7. CDR3 length equals 14 residues. The CDR3 region is CSVKGQAYTGELFF. The CDR3 nucleotides read TGCAGCGTCAAAGGACAGGCCTACACCGGGGAGCTGTTTTTT.

The V gene is TRBV6-1, the J gene TRBJ2-5; the match to TRBD2 covers 10 bases. Germline CDR1 MNHNS, CDR2 SASEGT. The CDR3 has 16 amino acids. With V trimmed by 3 bases and J by 7 bases, 11 bases remained unmatched. The CDR3 nucleotides are TGTGCCAGCAGTGACGGGCTAGCGGGGGTTTACGTGACCCAGTACTTC. This gives the protein CASSDGLAGVYVTQYF.

The chain uses TRBV4-3 and TRBJ1-5; D not certain. The CDR3 runs to 17 residues. The germline gives CDR1 LGHNA, CDR2 YSLEER. V was pared by 0 bases and J by 0 bases, with 12 bases between. In DNA form, the CDR3 reads TGCGCCAGCAGCCAAGATCTCGGTCACTATAGCAATCAGCCCCAGCATTTT. Amino acids: CASSQDLGHYSNQPQHF.